This T cell receptor beta chain is drawn from a study of cytomegalovirus exposure and HLA in healthy donors. Regarding the study as a whole: Segments of the TCR beta V type were, in most cases, productive about 87% or about 30% of the time in an earlier analysis. It was shown in a later analysis that HLA-associated TCR beta chains were more clonally expanded than other, equally common chains. What a later analysis reportedly showed was that an Asian-associated ancestry cluster had fewer N-insertions than the roughly 670-donor mean. Analyses of presence and absence presupposed an approximately uniform sequencing depth across donors.

With 60 Vbeta and 13 Jbeta primers, the PCR was carried out. Method: immunoSEQ multiplex PCR; TCRdb's copy keeps in-frame clones and lacks some. The profile shows 110,000 to 150,000 clones, around 85% of them singletons. With respect to this clone: What it binds is not known.

Germline V gene sequence: CDR1 LNHDA, CDR2 SQIVND (reference sequence). V shed 5 bases and J 2 bases; nucleotides not matched to a gene: 4. CDR3 length equals 14 residues. The chain couples TRBV19 to TRBJ2-7, with 9 bases that match TRBD2. This clonotype was obtained from a female donor in good health and CMV-seronegative. Source material: PBMCs. The CDR3 coding sequence is TGTGCCAGTAGTTCTCGACTAGCGGCCTACGAGCAGTACTTC. Protein sequence: CASSSRLAAYEQYF. Full variable domain (missing parts from reference TRBV19 and TRBJ2-7): DGGITQSPKYLFRKEGQNVTLSCEQNLNHDAMYWYRQDPGQGLRLIYYSQIVNDFQKGDIAEGYSVSREKKESFPLTVTSAQKNPTAFYLCASSSRLAAYEQYFGPGTRLTVT.